This T cell receptor (beta chain) comes out of a study of blood T cell repertoires in COVID-19. Study-wide context: PBMCs, B-cell-depleted T cells, or T cells were the source of the cDNA or gDNA that made up the material.

Original analysis: Reference gene primer amplification yielded estimated nucleated cell counts. Assay: immunoSEQ multiplex PCR; the TCRdb copy retains only in-frame clones and omits some. That table furnishes V, J and clone size, whereas the DNA furnished D and trimming. The data hold under 110,000 clones, with around 85% observed a single time. Trimming cost V 4 bases and J 3 bases; bases outside gene matches: 4. The CDR3 covers 14 residues. Germline CDR1 reads KGHSH; CDR2 reads LQKENI. The clonotype was recovered from a woman aged 70-85 years with active or convalescent COVID-19. The source material was peripheral blood. The J gene is TRBJ2-3, the V gene TRBV18, with 7 nucleotides matching TRBD2. Here the CDR3 DNA reads TGTGCCAGCTCACGGTCAGCGGGGACAGATACGCAGTATTTT. Protein product: CASSRSAGTDTQYF.